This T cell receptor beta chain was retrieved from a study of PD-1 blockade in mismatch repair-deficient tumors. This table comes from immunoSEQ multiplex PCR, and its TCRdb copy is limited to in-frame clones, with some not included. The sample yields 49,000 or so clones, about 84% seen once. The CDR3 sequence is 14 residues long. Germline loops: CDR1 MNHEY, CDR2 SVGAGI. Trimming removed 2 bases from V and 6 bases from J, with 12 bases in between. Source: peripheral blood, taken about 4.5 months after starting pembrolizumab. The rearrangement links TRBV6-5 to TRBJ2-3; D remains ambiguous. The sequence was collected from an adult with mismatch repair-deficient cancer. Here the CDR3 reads CASSYGPEADTQYF. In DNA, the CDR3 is TGTGCCAGCAGTTACGGACCTGAGGCGGATACGCAGTATTTT.